These T cell receptor beta chains were read from a single sample in a study of blood T cell repertoires in COVID-19. Clones were sequenced by immunoSEQ multiplex PCR, and TCRdb holds only the in-frame ones, with some missing. The sample gives about 180,000 clones, just under 80% of which show up once; approximately 6.2% is in the top ten. The material sequenced was peripheral blood. Receptors originate from a man between 65 and 80 years old with active or convalescent COVID-19. Both conserved end residues are part of each CDR3. A D gene is named only where the DNA matches it firmly. The size of a clone is reported for some rows only, either as once, few or many, or as a class for expanded clones.

CDR3aa,CDR3nt,d_gene,abundance,j_gene,v_gene
CASSSEGRGTQYF,TGTGCCAGCAGCTCCGAAGGACGGGGTACGCAGTATTTT,NA,NA,TRBJ2-3,TRBV7-9
CASSEARLANEQFF,TGTGCCAGCAGTGAAGCTCGGCTAGCCAATGAGCAGTTCTTC,NA,NA,TRBJ2-1,TRBV2
CASRRSTGGNTEAFF,TGTGCCAGCAGGCGCTCGACAGGGGGCAACACTGAAGCTTTCTTT,TRBD1,NA,TRBJ1-1,TRBV7-8
CASSAQTPTMNTEAFF,TGTGCCAGCAGTGCGCAGACACCAACGATGAACACTGAAGCTTTCTTT,NA,NA,TRBJ1-1,TRBV2
CASSLTSGQGIYGYTF,TGTGCCAGCAGCTTAACTTCGGGACAGGGGATCTACGGCTACACCTTC,TRBD1,NA,TRBJ1-2,TRBV5-8
CASSETGRNTIYF,TGTGCCAGCAGTGAAACGGGAAGAAACACCATATATTTT,NA,NA,TRBJ1-3,TRBV2
CASSITANSGNTIYF,TGCGCCAGCAGCATCACAGCAAACTCTGGAAACACCATATATTTT,NA,NA,TRBJ1-3,TRBV5-1
CASSRLAGTQETQYF,TGTGCCAGCAGTCGACTAGCGGGAACACAAGAGACCCAGTACTTC,TRBD2,NA,TRBJ2-5,TRBV2
CASSPTQAPTGGSEQYF,TGTGCCAGCTCCCCCACGCAGGCTCCGACAGGGGGATCCGAGCAGTACTTC,TRBD1,NA,TRBJ2-7,TRBV18
CASGDGGSYNEQFF,TGCGCCAGCGGCGACGGCGGGAGTTACAATGAGCAGTTCTTC,TRBD2,NA,TRBJ2-1,TRBV5-1
CASSDSTSGTDTQYF,TGCGCCAGCAGTGACTCGACTAGCGGGACGGATACGCAGTATTTT,TRBD2,NA,TRBJ2-3,TRBV10-1
CASSHAPPGQTYNEQFF,TGTGCCAGCAGCCACGCTCCTCCGGGACAGACTTACAATGAGCAGTTCTTC,TRBD1,once,TRBJ2-1,TRBV4-2
CASSAGTADLTLHF,TGTGCCAGCTCGGCGGGGACGGCCGATCTCACCCTCCACTTT,NA,NA,TRBJ1-6,TRBV18
CASSEQAGSNEQFF,TGTGCCAGCAGTGAACAGGCGGGAAGCAATGAGCAGTTCTTC,NA,NA,TRBJ2-1,TRBV6-4
CASSRTGLNTEAFF,TGCGCCAGCAGCCGGACAGGGTTGAACACTGAAGCTTTCTTT,TRBD1,NA,TRBJ1-1,TRBV5-1
CASGGATSTDTQYF,TGTGCCAGTGGAGGGGCGACTAGCACAGATACGCAGTATTTT,NA,once,TRBJ2-3,TRBV2
CASSQGGRTGLYQPQHF,TGTGCCAGCAGCCAAGGGGGTAGGACAGGGCTGTATCAGCCCCAGCATTTT,TRBD1,NA,TRBJ1-5,TRBV3-1/TRBV3-2
CASRRTTTDSPLHF,TGTGCCAGCAGACGGACAACGACAGACTCACCCCTCCACTTT,NA,NA,TRBJ1-6,TRBV27
CASSSSSGPSTDTQYF,TGTGCCAGCAGCTCCTCTAGCGGCCCCTCCACAGATACGCAGTATTTT,TRBD2,NA,TRBJ2-3,TRBV11-2
CASSIQGSETQYF,TGTGCCAGTAGTATTCAGGGTTCGGAGACCCAGTACTTC,NA,once,TRBJ2-5,TRBV19
CASSYVTDQETQYF,TGTGCCAGCAGTTACGTAACAGACCAAGAGACCCAGTACTTC,NA,few,TRBJ2-5,TRBV6-2/TRBV6-3
CASTGVTNTGELFF,TGTGCCAGCACGGGGGTAACGAACACCGGGGAGCTGTTTTTT,NA,NA,TRBJ2-2,TRBV21-1
CASTPDGGVQETQYF,TGCGCCAGCACCCCAGACGGGGGGGTACAAGAGACCCAGTACTTC,TRBD2,NA,TRBJ2-5,TRBV5-1
CASSEDRVGQPQHF,TGTGCCAGCAGTGAAGACAGGGTGGGACAGCCCCAGCATTTT,NA,NA,TRBJ1-5,TRBV6-1
CASSSNPLGTDETGYTF,TGCGCCAGCAGCTCCAACCCCCTCGGGACAGACGAGACTGGCTACACCTTC,TRBD1,NA,TRBJ1-2,TRBV5-1